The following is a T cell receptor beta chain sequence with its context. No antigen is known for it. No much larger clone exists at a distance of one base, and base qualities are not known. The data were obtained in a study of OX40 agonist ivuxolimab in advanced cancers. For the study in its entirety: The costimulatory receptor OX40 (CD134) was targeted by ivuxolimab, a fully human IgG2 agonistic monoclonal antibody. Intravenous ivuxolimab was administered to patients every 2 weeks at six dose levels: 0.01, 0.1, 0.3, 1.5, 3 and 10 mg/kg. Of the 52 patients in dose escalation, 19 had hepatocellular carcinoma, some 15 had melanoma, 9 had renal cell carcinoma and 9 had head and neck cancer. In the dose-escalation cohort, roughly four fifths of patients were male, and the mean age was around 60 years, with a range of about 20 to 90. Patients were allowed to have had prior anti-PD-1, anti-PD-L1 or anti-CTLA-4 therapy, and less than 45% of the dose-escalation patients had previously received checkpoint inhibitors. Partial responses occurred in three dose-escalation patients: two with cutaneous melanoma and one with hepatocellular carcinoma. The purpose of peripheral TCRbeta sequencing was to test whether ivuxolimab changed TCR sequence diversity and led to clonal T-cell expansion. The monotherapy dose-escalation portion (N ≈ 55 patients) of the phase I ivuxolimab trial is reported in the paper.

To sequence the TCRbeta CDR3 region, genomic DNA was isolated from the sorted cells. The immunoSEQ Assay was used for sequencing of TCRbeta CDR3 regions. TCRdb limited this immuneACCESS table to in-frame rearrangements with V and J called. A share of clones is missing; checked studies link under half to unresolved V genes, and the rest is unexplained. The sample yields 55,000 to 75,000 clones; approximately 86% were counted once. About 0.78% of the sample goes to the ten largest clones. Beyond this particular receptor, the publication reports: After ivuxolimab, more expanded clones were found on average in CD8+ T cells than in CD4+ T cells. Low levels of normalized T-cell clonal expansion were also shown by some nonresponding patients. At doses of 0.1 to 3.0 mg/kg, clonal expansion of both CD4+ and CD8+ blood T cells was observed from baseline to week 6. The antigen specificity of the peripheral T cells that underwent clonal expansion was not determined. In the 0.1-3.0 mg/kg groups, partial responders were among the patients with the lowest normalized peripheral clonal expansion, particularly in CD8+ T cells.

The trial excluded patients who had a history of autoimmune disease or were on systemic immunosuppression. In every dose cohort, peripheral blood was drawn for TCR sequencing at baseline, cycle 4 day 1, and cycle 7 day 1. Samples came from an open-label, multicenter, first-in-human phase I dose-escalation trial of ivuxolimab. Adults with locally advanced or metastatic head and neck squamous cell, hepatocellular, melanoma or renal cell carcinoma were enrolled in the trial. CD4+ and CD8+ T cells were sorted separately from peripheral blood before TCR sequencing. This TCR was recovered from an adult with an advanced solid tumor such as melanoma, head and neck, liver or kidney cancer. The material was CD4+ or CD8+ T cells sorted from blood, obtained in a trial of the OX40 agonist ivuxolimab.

The CDR3 is CASSFGRADNSPLHF. The DNA sequence is given as TGTGCCAGCAGCTTTGGACGGGCGGATAATTCACCCCTCCACTTT. The rearranged segments are TRBV7-2 and TRBJ1-6, with the D gene uncertain. V is cut by 3 bases and J by 5 bases, and the space between the germline ends is 11 bases. CDR1 and CDR2 (SGHTA, FQGNSA) derive from the germline V gene. The CDR3 runs 15 residues from the cysteine to the phenylalanine. Only the CDR3 portion is preserved as DNA: 45 bases, with reading frame beginning at the first base. With all but the CDR3 taken from the reference TRBV7-2 and TRBJ1-6 genes, the full variable domain is: GAGVSQSPSNKVTEKGKDVELRCDPISGHTALYWYRQSLGQGLEFLIYFQGNSAPDKSGLPSDRFSAERTGGSVSTLTIQRTQQEDSAVYLCASSFGRADNSPLHFGNGTRLTVT.